This section outlines one TCR beta chain sequence together with its context. Its antigen remains unknown. Repertoires were generated with immunoSEQ multiplex PCR, while TCRdb's copy carries only in-frame clones and drops some. The repertoire holds 45,000 to 55,000 clones, 84% seen once, with approximately 8% in the top ten. The sample is drawn from a study of T cell clones after liver transplantation. Study overall: Third-party-reactive TCRbeta sequences from pre-transplant mixed lymphocyte reactions served as antigen-independent comparators.

Study-wide results and caveats: The donor-reactive repertoire was only partly measurable in a couple of subjects, lacking donor cells. Donor-reactive sequences fell more than third party-reactive ones, suggesting partial deletion. Graft donor-reactive T cells may have migrated into the graft rather than being deleted.

The sample here was CD4+ T cells from blood, taken before liver transplant. The sequence derives from a human donor who received a liver transplant.

For the CDR3, the DNA is TGCAGTGCTGTGGGGGGCACTGAAGCTTTCTTT. It codes for CSAVGGTEAFF. The rearrangement joins TRBV20-1 to TRBJ1-1, with D tentatively TRBD1 (5 bases). V gave up 5 bases and J gave up 4 bases, with 8 bases separating them. Germline V CDR1 and CDR2: DFQATT, SNEGSKA (reference sequence). The CDR3 has 11 residues.